Below, one TCR beta chain is given with its context. Time point: healthy volunteer bleed at 6 weeks. The starting material, unfractionated whole blood, was used for total RNA extraction. The source of the sample is a study of human T cells and chemical hapten exposure. V lost 0 bases and J 6 bases, leaving 6 bases between the germline ends. The CDR3 covers 13 residues. Germline loops: CDR1 SGHDT, CDR2 YYEEEE. Each cDNA molecule in the library carried unique molecular identifiers. TCRdb used MiXCR to reprocess the RACE reads, holding one entry per CDR3 protein. The table lists under 90,000 distinct CDR3 sequences, 8.6% of them singletons.

This chain uses TRBV5-6 with TRBJ2-2; unclear D gene. The sample consisted of whole blood. The sequence was obtained from a male donor in good health. Some clones in this sample may be carry-over from other donors' samples. Here the CDR3 reads CASSLGGSGELFF. CDR3 nucleotides: TGTGCCAGCAGCTTGGGAGGATCCGGGGAGCTGTTTTTT. The full variable domain, with the rest looked up from reference TRBV5-6 and TRBJ2-2, is DAGVTQSPTHLIKTRGQQVTLRCSPKSGHDTVSWYQQALGQGPQFIFQYYEEEERQRGNFPDRFSGHQFPNYSSELNVNALLLGDSALYLCASSLGGSGELFFGEGSRLTVL.